This T cell receptor (beta chain) was obtained from a study of cytomegalovirus exposure and HLA in healthy donors. CDR3 length equals 14 residues. Trimming cost V 5 bases and J 7 bases; bases outside gene matches: 7. Germline CDR1 and CDR2: SGHRS and YFSETQ. The primer mix had 60 Vbeta and 13 Jbeta primers. Measured with immunoSEQ multiplex PCR; TCRdb has only the in-frame clones, and not every one. The data show some 110,000 clones, approximately 70% seen once. The rearrangement links TRBV5-1 to TRBJ1-4; 8 bases map to TRBD1. Sequenced: PBMCs. This TCR came from a man aged 60 to 75 in good health and CMV-seropositive. In nucleotides, the CDR3 is TGCGCCAGCAGTTTGCAGGGGGCGGGTGAAAAACTGTTTTTT. Translation: CASSLQGAGEKLFF.